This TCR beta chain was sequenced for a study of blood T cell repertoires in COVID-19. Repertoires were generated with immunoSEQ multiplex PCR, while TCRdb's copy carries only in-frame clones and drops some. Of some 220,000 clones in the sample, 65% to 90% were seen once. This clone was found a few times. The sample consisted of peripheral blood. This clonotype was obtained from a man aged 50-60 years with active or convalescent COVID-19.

For the CDR3, the DNA is TGTGCCAGCTCACTCGGACAGTTCGAAGCTTTCTTT. This codes for CASSLGQFEAFF. V and J are TRBV18 and TRBJ1-1, with D perhaps TRBD1 (6 bases). Trimming left V 4 bases short and J 8 bases short, with 11 bases between. The CDR3 runs 12 residues. Germline assignment: CDR1 KGHSH and CDR2 LQKENI.